One sample yielded the 13 T cell receptor beta chains listed below, sequenced in a study of blood T cell repertoires in COVID-19. TCRdb keeps only in-frame clones here, not all; method: immunoSEQ multiplex PCR. In the table there are 120,000 to 150,000 clones, approximately 89% of which are singletons. What was sequenced was peripheral blood. The receptors were sampled from a human donor in a cohort sampled during active COVID-19.

This clone occurred a few times. The chain links TRBV4-1 to TRBJ1-1; tentative D call: TRBD1 (5 bases). Looked up from germline, CDR1 is MGHRA and CDR2 is YSYEKL. V was cut by 1 base and J by 3 bases, with 15 bases left in between. This CDR3 region has 16 residues. CDR3 bases: TGCGCCAGCAGCCAAGCTGACAGCGACCTTGACACTGAAGCTTTCTTT. Encoded protein: CASSQADSDLDTEAFF.

The chain links TRBV6-5 to TRBJ1-6; D is possibly TRBD1 (6 bases). The germline V and J ends were trimmed by 4 bases and 10 bases, with 11 bases remaining between them. This CDR3 is built from 13 residues. Germline lookup yields CDR1 MNHEY and CDR2 SVGAGI. Here the CDR3 reads CASSSTGSSPLHF. In DNA form, the CDR3 reads TGTGCCAGCAGTTCAACAGGGAGCTCACCCCTCCACTTT.

CDR3 sequence: CASGGINEKLFF. CDR3 DNA sequence: TGTGCCAGCGGGGGGATAAATGAAAAACTGTTTTTT. This sequence joins TRBV12-3 or TRBV12-4 and TRBJ1-4, with D possibly matching TRBD1 (5 bases). The CDR3 runs to 12 residues. V lost 8 bases and J 5 bases, leaving 9 bases between the germline ends.

In this sample, this clone turned up a few times. The chain recombines TRBV2 with TRBJ2-3; TRBD2 matches at 8 bases. This CDR3 has 16 residues. The V and J ends lost 1 base and 3 bases, in that order; junction bases with no gene match: 6. Germline CDR1 reads SNHLY; CDR2 reads FYNNEI. In DNA, the CDR3 is TGTGCCAGCAGTGAAGAGGGAAGCGGGGGTACAGATACGCAGTATTTT. Residues: CASSEEGSGGTDTQYF.

The rearrangement uses TRBV5-4 and TRBJ2-3, with D uncertain. Germline V gene data show CDR1 as SGHNT and CDR2 as YYREEE (reference sequence). CDR3 size: 13 residues. Trimming took off 2 bases at V and 4 bases at J, with 8 bases between the two ends. The CDR3 region has the DNA TGTGCCAGCAGCTTCGCAGGCGCAGATACGCAGTATTTT. This encodes CASSFAGADTQYF.

This rearrangement joins TRBV5-4 to TRBJ2-1; 9 bases line up with TRBD2. CDR3 length: 15 amino acids. Germline CDR1 and CDR2: SGHNT and YYREEE (reference sequence). The ends lost 4 bases at V and 7 bases at J; junction bases unmatched: 9. DNA for the CDR3: TGTGCCAGCAGCCCCACGGGACTAGCCTCTAATGAGCAGTTCTTC. It is translated as CASSPTGLASNEQFF.

The chain has TRBV27 and TRBJ2-3, with 8 positions matching TRBD2. The CDR3 covers 16 residues. V shed 6 bases and J 1 base; nucleotides not matched to a gene: 9. Germline V gene data show CDR1 as MNHEY and CDR2 as SMNVEV (reference sequence). The CDR3 coding sequence is TGTGCCAGCAGCCCCGGGAGGGTCCCGGGCACAGATACGCAGTATTTT. It translates to CASSPGRVPGTDTQYF.

The chain is built from TRBV12-3 or TRBV12-4 and TRBJ1-2, with TRBD1 matching 7 bases. The CDR3 is 13 residues long. J lost 4 bases, V lost 4 bases, and 3 bases had no gene match. Written as DNA, the CDR3 is TGTGCCAGCAGTTACAGGGGCCGCTATGGCTACACCTTC. It yields the protein CASSYRGRYGYTF.

The J gene is TRBJ2-7, the V gene TRBV5-1; 8 bases agree with TRBD1. This CDR3 contains 15 residues. Germline trimming cut 4 bases from V and 2 bases from J; bases unmatched to any gene: 8. Germline V lookup: CDR1 SGHRS, CDR2 YFSETQ. The CDR3 is CASSPRGQATYEQYF. CDR3 DNA: TGCGCCAGCAGCCCCAGGGGACAGGCAACCTACGAGCAGTACTTC.

This rearrangement joins TRBV28 to TRBJ1-2, with D unclear. The CDR3 is 14 amino acids. Per germline, CDR1 MDHEN and CDR2 SYDVKM. Between the trimmed V and J ends, which lost 3 bases and 3 bases, there was a span of 11 bases. Here the CDR3 reads CASSFPGFYYGYTF. DNA for the CDR3: TGTGCCAGCAGTTTCCCAGGCTTCTACTATGGCTACACCTTC.

The chain joins TRBV9 to TRBJ2-5; TRBD1 aligns across 8 bases. This CDR3 has 17 residues. The trim removed 3 bases at V and 4 bases at J, leaving 14 bases unmatched. CDR1 is SGDLS and CDR2 is YYNGEE in the germline V gene. DNA of the CDR3: TGTGCCAGCAGCGCTCAGGCCCGGACAGGGTCCACAGAGACCCAGTACTTC. Translated, it gives CASSAQARTGSTETQYF.

This chain uses TRBV25-1 with TRBJ2-7; TRBD1 aligns across 8 bases. The CDR3 has 16 amino acids. J was trimmed by 6 bases and V by 0 bases; bases with no gene match: 10. CDR1 and CDR2 from the germline V gene are MGHDK and SYGVNS. The DNA of the CDR3 is TGTGCCAGCAGTGAATATTTAGGGGCAGGGGGCGGCGAGCAGTACTTC. It specifies CASSEYLGAGGGEQYF.

The count of this clone is one. The chain has TRBV9 and TRBJ1-6; no reliable D call. The CDR3 loop spans 14 amino acids. Germline V CDR1 and CDR2: SGDLS, YYNGEE. The V gene lost 0 bases and the J gene lost 5 bases, with 6 bases spanning the gap. CDR3 bases: TGTGCCAGCAGCGTAGAACAGAATAATTCACCCCTCCACTTT. It codes for CASSVEQNNSPLHF.